This T cell receptor beta chain was captured by sequencing in a study of spatial heterogeneity in lung cancer (dated by TCRdb to between 2019 and 2020). Some background on the complete study: More beta-chain than alpha-chain transcripts were consistently detected, likely reflecting higher beta-chain transcript abundance. Both alpha and beta chains were TCR-sequenced in samples taken at surgery, namely 220 tumor regions, 63 to 70 matched nontumor lung samples and 45 to 60 PBMC samples. The study linked features of the TCR repertoire to counts of nonsynonymous mutations, which were determined by whole-exome sequencing of tumor tissue. In the raw uncorrected reads, each unique combination of TCR and UMI appeared more than ten times on average. TCR alpha and beta repertoires were quantitatively compared across multiple tumor regions, matched nontumor lung and blood in non-small cell lung cancer. What the authors observed across the whole study: Confirming at a functional level the hypothesis that regional TCRs recognize regional mutations was considered to require additional single-cell paired TCR alpha and beta sequencing. Ubiquitous expanded tumor TCRs were detected in blood more often at tumor resection than at routine follow-up.

To prepare the library, 5' RACE was applied. For sequencing, a NextSeq 500 was employed. In the TCR library protocol, a unique molecular identifier was attached to each TCR cDNA molecule so that PCR and sequencing errors could be corrected. Per the authors' processing: TCR identification, UMI-based error correction and CDR3 extraction were performed with Decombinator tools. Expanded TCRs were defined as those above a frequency of 2 per 1,000, corresponding to the top 1% of the tumor frequency distribution. Each repertoire was subsampled 100 times to 5,000 TCRs, after which Renyi diversity was computed with the R vegan package. CDR3 similarity networks were built from amino acid triplet string-kernel similarity, connecting CDR3s with pairwise similarity above 0.82. The public reads were reanalyzed by TCRdb: fastp trimming at Q25, MiXCR alignment, in-frame beta chains only. Duplicate CDR3 protein sequences are folded into a single record with the most common DNA and genes. V and J calls and clone size were set by TCRdb, not the authors. The sample profile shows fewer than 13,000 distinct CDR3 sequences; approximately 8.6% of them were found once. More than 20% of the sample goes to the ten largest clones.

This clonotype appeared many times. Its binding antigen is unknown. No much larger clone is present one base from it, and per-base qualities are unavailable. In light of the paper, this sample's time point label describes: sample taken at primary tumor resection. For TCR sequencing, whole RNA was extracted from tumor and nontumor lung tissue, or from cryopreserved PBMC samples, and no cell sorting was done. The donors were 70 or so patients from the lung TRACERx cohort who had early-stage, untreated non-small cell lung cancer. Only patients for whom sufficient RNA was available from at least two tumor regions were selected for TCR sequencing. Sequencing used PBMCs, obtained at surgery. The source is a male donor with early-stage non-small cell lung cancer.

The CDR3 loop reads CASSLGDGAKNNEQFF. The DNA reads TGTGCCAGCAGCTTAGGCGACGGTGCGAAGAACAATGAGCAGTTCTTC. The V and J segments used are TRBV7-9 and TRBJ2-1, with no reliable assignment of the D segment. Its CDR3 holds 16 amino acids, cysteine through phenylalanine. Only CDR3 DNA remains: 48 bases, in frame from the first base. V and J lose 1 base and 5 bases, and a span of 15 bases separates them. CDR1 and CDR2 were assigned from the germline V gene (reference sequence) as SEHNR and FQNEAQ.